This TCR beta chain emerged from a study of cytomegalovirus exposure and HLA in healthy donors. On the study more broadly: Earlier sequencing of 150 million to 200 million T cells yielded roughly 100 million unique TCR beta sequences.

Whole-study findings and limits: One variant, a missense change in DCLRE1C, was linked in a later analysis to TCR beta V- and J-gene trimming. TCR beta V segments were, for the most part, productive about 87% or about 30% of the time in an earlier analysis.

PCR amplification relied on 60 Vbeta primers (plus 13 Jbeta primers). Some clones are missing from TCRdb's copy, which holds only in-frame ones; the method was immunoSEQ multiplex PCR. The sample records under 200,000 clones, around 80% being singletons. J was trimmed by 4 bases and V by 3 bases; bases with no gene match: 6. This CDR3 spans 15 amino acids. Germline values: CDR1 SEHNR, CDR2 FQNEAQ (reference sequence). Remarks on this clone: Its target is not known.

Input material: PBMCs. The rearrangement uses TRBV7-9 and TRBJ1-2; TRBD1 matches 9 bases. This TCR was sampled from a man aged 35-49 years in good health and CMV-seropositive. CDR3 sequence (DNA): TGTGCCAGCAGCTTGGAGGGACAGGGAATCTATGGCTACACCTTC. It is translated as CASSLEGQGIYGYTF.